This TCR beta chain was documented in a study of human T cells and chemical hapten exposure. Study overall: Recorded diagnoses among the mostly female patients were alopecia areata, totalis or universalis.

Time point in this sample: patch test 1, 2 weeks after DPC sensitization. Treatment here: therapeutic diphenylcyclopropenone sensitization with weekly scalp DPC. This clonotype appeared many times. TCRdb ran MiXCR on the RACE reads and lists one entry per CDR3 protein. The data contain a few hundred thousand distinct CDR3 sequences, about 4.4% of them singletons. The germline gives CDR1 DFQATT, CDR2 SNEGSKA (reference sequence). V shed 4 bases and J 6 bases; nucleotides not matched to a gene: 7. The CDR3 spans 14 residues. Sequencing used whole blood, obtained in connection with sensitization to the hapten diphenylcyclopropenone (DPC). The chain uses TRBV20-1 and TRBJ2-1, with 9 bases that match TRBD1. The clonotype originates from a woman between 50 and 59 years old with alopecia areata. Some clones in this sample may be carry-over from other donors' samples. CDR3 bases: TGCAGTGCTACCCCGGGACAGGGAGTCAATGAGCAGTTCTTC. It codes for CSATPGQGVNEQFF.